These 28 T cell receptor beta chains share one sample of origin, sequenced in a study of cytomegalovirus exposure and HLA in healthy donors. Generated by immunoSEQ multiplex PCR, the TCRdb table keeps only in-frame clones and is missing some. This sample has 150,000 to 200,000 clones, with under 90% found just once. The sequencing input was PBMCs. The receptors here all came from a young man in good health and CMV-seropositive.

The chain employs TRBV28 and TRBJ2-7, with D possibly being TRBD1 (6 bases). The length of the CDR3 is 13 residues. V lost 6 bases, J lost 0 bases, and 9 bases lay in between. Per germline, CDR1 MDHEN and CDR2 SYDVKM. This chain's CDR3 is CASSRDTSYEQYF. The DNA of the CDR3 is TGTGCCAGCAGCCGGGACACCTCCTACGAGCAGTACTTC.

The chain carries TRBV5-8 and TRBJ2-7; TRBD1 matches 9 bases. Per germline, CDR1 SGHTS and CDR2 YDEGEE. V lost 1 base to trimming and J lost 4 bases; unmatched junction nucleotides: 9. The CDR3 loop spans 16 amino acids. The CDR3 DNA reads TGTGCCAGCAGCTTGTGGAGGGGACAGGGCGGGTACGAGCAGTACTTC. It translates to CASSLWRGQGGYEQYF.

The CDR3, as DNA: TGCGCCAGCAGCTCACACTCTAGCGGTAGCACAGATACGCAGTATTTT. Its protein product is CASSSHSSGSTDTQYF. J is TRBJ2-3 and V is TRBV5-1; 7 positions agree with TRBD2. Germline lookup yields CDR1 SGHRS and CDR2 YFSETQ. Unmatched junction bases numbered 7, after V lost 3 bases and J lost 0 bases. This CDR3 region has 16 residues.

The chain uses TRBV5-1 and TRBJ2-6; D might be TRBD1 (5 bases). The CDR3 runs 19 residues. V was pared by 0 bases and J by 0 bases, with 16 bases between. Germline CDR1 is SGHRS and CDR2 is YFSETQ. The CDR3 coding sequence is TGCGCCAGCAGCTTGGCCTGGGTGACAGCCAGCTCTGGGGCCAACGTCCTGACTTTC. Translated: CASSLAWVTASSGANVLTF.

The chain uses TRBV27 and TRBJ1-2, with D maybe TRBD1 (5 bases). Germline V gives CDR1 MNHEY, CDR2 SMNVEV (reference sequence). The CDR3 runs to 14 residues. The germline V and J ends were trimmed by 1 base and 4 bases, with 10 bases remaining between them. The CDR3 reads CASSLFQGFYGYTF. As DNA, the CDR3 is TGTGCCAGCAGTTTATTTCAGGGTTTCTATGGCTACACCTTC.

The rearrangement links TRBV27 to TRBJ2-7; 10 nucleotides agree with TRBD1. Trimming at V came to 4 bases and at J to 4 bases, leaving 13 bases not matched to a gene. CDR1 MNHEY and CDR2 SMNVEV come from the germline V gene (reference sequence). CDR3 length: 17 amino acids. The CDR3 DNA follows: TGTGCCAGCAGTTCCATCTTCCGGGACAGGGGTAGTTACGAGCAGTACTTC. Translation: CASSSIFRDRGSYEQYF.

The chain carries TRBV2 and TRBJ1-5; D ambiguous. Germline CDR1 reads SNHLY; CDR2 reads FYNNEI. V was cut by 0 bases and J by 8 bases, with 23 bases left in between. The CDR3 contains 18 residues. CDR3 coding DNA: TGTGCCAGCAGTGAAGCACGGCCAACTGCAGGTTTTGTTAAGCCCCAGCATTTT. Translation gives CASSEARPTAGFVKPQHF.

The chain uses TRBV7-2 and TRBJ2-1, with 7 bases matching TRBD2. After removal of 2 bases from V and 7 bases from J, the junction contained 8 bases not matched to a gene. Germline-derived CDR1 and CDR2 are SGHTA and FQGNSA. CDR3 length: 15 residues. This chain's CDR3 is CASSLSAGEWNEQFF. The CDR3 nucleotides read TGTGCCAGCAGCTTATCGGCGGGAGAATGGAATGAGCAGTTCTTC. The complete variable domain, with remaining parts taken from reference TRBV7-2 and TRBJ2-1, reads GAGVSQSPSNKVTEKGKDVELRCDPISGHTALYWYRQSLGQGLEFLIYFQGNSAPDKSGLPSDRFSAERTGGSVSTLTIQRTQQEDSAVYLCASSLSAGEWNEQFFGPGTRLTVL.

This chain joins TRBV28 and TRBJ2-7; TRBD2 aligns across 8 bases. V gave up 5 bases and J gave up 7 bases; unmatched junction bases: 13. CDR1 and CDR2 from the germline V gene are MDHEN and SYDVKM. The CDR3 contains 15 residues. The CDR3 DNA is TGTGCCAGCAGTGCGCCGGGACTAGGCGATGGAGAGCAGTACTTC. It translates to CASSAPGLGDGEQYF.

This chain links TRBV6-5 with TRBJ1-5; perhaps TRBD1 as D (6 bases). The germline CDR1 and CDR2 sequences are MNHEY and SVGAGI. The CDR3 consists of 13 residues. V lost 6 bases and J lost 5, with 11 bases in between. CDR3 nucleotides: TGTGCCAGCAGACAGGGTTTCGATCAGCCCCAGCATTTT. This codes for CASRQGFDQPQHF.

The chain joins TRBV7-9 to TRBJ1-1; TRBD1 is a possible D gene (6 bases). The germline CDR1 and CDR2 sequences are SEHNR and FQNEAQ (reference sequence). V lost 1 base, J lost 6 bases, and 9 bases lay in between. CDR3 length: 13 residues. CDR3: CASSLDGGPEAFF. CDR3 coding DNA: TGTGCCAGCAGCTTAGATGGGGGCCCTGAAGCTTTCTTT.

In its sample, this clone was seen once. CDR3 nucleotides: TGTGCCAGTAGTTCCCCTCTAGCGGGAGGGGGCGGGGAGCTGTTTTTT. Its protein product is CASSSPLAGGGGELFF. This rearrangement joins TRBV19 to TRBJ2-2, with 12 bases identical to TRBD2. The V gene's germline CDR1 is LNHDA and CDR2 SQIVND (reference sequence). This CDR3 spans 16 amino acids. Losses at the gene ends were 5 bases for V and 7 bases for J; bases not matched to a gene: 8.

The rearrangement links TRBV11-2 to TRBJ2-1, with D possibly being TRBD1 (6 bases). The V and J ends lost 4 bases and 2 bases respectively, with 15 bases between them. The CDR3 sequence is 16 residues long. Looked up from germline, CDR1 is SGHAT and CDR2 is FQNNGV. CDR3 bases: TGTGCCAGCAGCTCGCTCAGGGGACACCCCTACAATGAGCAGTTCTTC. Protein: CASSSLRGHPYNEQFF.

The chain employs TRBV6-1 and TRBJ2-1; D is perhaps TRBD1 (6 bases). Between the trimmed V and J ends, which lost 6 bases and 4 bases, there was a span of 10 bases. The CDR3 length is 13 residues. Germline V lookup: CDR1 MNHNS, CDR2 SASEGT. The DNA for the CDR3 is TGTGCCAGCAGGAATCAGGGGTACAATGAGCAGTTCTTC. Protein product: CASRNQGYNEQFF.

The chain recombines TRBV7-9 with TRBJ2-7; 8 positions agree with TRBD2. The V and J ends lost 2 bases and 3 bases, in that order; junction bases with no gene match: 6. Germline-derived CDR1 and CDR2 are SEHNR and FQNEAQ (reference sequence). The CDR3 totals 15 residues. CDR3 residues: CASSLRAGGVYEQYF. In DNA, the CDR3 is TGTGCCAGCAGCTTACGGGCGGGAGGTGTCTACGAGCAGTACTTC.

The chain carries TRBV5-1 and TRBJ2-1, with D perhaps matching TRBD1 (6 bases). The CDR3 runs to 13 residues. Trimming stripped 4 bases from V and 5 bases from J, with 10 bases between. Per the germline V gene, CDR1 is SGHRS and CDR2 is YFSETQ. The CDR3 here is CASSADSNNEQFF. In DNA form, the CDR3 reads TGCGCCAGCAGCGCGGACAGTAACAATGAGCAGTTCTTC. Together with reference TRBV5-1 and TRBJ2-1, the CDR3 gives the full variable domain: KAGVTQTPRYLIKTRGQQVTLSCSPISGHRSVSWYQQTPGQGLQFLFEYFSETQRNKGNFPGRFSGRQFSNSRSEMNVSTLELGDSALYLCASSADSNNEQFFGPGTRLTVL.

The chain uses TRBV5-1 and TRBJ1-2, with D unclear. Trimming left V 7 bases short and J 3 bases short, with 19 bases between. This CDR3 has 15 residues. Germline CDR1 reads SGHRS; CDR2 reads YFSETQ. CDR3 coding DNA: TGCGCCAGCCGCCCTTCCTTCCAGGTCGACTATGGCTACACCTTC. Protein product: CASRPSFQVDYGYTF.

The chain carries TRBV7-9 and TRBJ1-4, with 9 bases matching TRBD1. The CDR3 covers 16 residues. The germline V gene has CDR1 SEHNR and CDR2 FQNEAQ (reference sequence). V shed 4 bases and J 5 bases; nucleotides not matched to a gene: 8. The CDR3 DNA reads as TGTGCCAGCAGCTCGGGACAGGGTTTTCGGAATGAAAAACTGTTTTTT. Translated, it gives CASSSGQGFRNEKLFF.

This chain joins TRBV30 and TRBJ2-5; 8 bases fit TRBD2. The J segment lost 5 bases and the V segment lost 4 bases, leaving 24 bases of the junction unmatched. The germline V gene encodes CDR1 GTSNPN and CDR2 SVGIG (reference sequence). The CDR3 loop spans 19 amino acids. CDR3 loop: CAWKLRLRSNSGIRETQYF. The CDR3 DNA is TGTGCCTGGAAGTTACGACTTCGATCCAATAGCGGGATCAGGGAGACCCAGTACTTC. The whole variable domain, filled in from reference TRBV30 and TRBJ2-5, reads SQTIHQWPATLVQPVGSPLSLECTVEGTSNPNLYWYRQAAGRGLQLLFYSVGIGQISSEVPQNLSASRPQDRQFILSSKKLLLSDSGFYLCAWKLRLRSNSGIRETQYFGPGTRLLVL.

The V call is TRBV18, the J call TRBJ2-2, with a tentative D call TRBD2 (5 bases). V was cut by 8 bases and J by 2 bases, with 15 bases left in between. The V gene's germline CDR1 is KGHSH and CDR2 LQKENI. The CDR3 spans 15 residues. The CDR3 nucleotides read TGTGCCAGCCAGAGCGGTGCTAGCAACACCGGGGAGCTGTTTTTT. Its translation is CASQSGASNTGELFF.

J is TRBJ2-1 and V is TRBV5-6, with a weak D call TRBD1 (6 bases). Germline CDR1 SGHDT, CDR2 YYEEEE. Trimming cost V 5 bases and J 6 bases, with 24 bases left between them. This CDR3 has 17 amino acids. The CDR3 protein is CASSLIGTGRASNEQFF. For the CDR3, the DNA is TGTGCCAGCAGTTTGATCGGCACAGGGAGAGCGAGCAATGAGCAGTTCTTC.

The chain joins TRBV11-2 to TRBJ2-5, with 10 nucleotides matching TRBD2. Germline CDR1 is SGHAT and CDR2 is FQNNGV. The CDR3 spans 14 residues. V gave up 6 bases and J gave up 5 bases; unmatched junction bases: 6. Here the CDR3 reads CASRKREGRETQYF. CDR3 DNA sequence: TGTGCCAGCAGGAAGCGGGAGGGCCGCGAGACCCAGTACTTC.

The chain has TRBV5-6 and TRBJ2-3; TRBD2 matches at 10 bases. The germline CDR1 and CDR2 sequences are SGHDT and YYEEEE. Unmatched junction bases numbered 15, after V lost 2 bases and J lost 6 bases. CDR3 length equals 18 residues. The CDR3 DNA follows: TGTGCCAGCAGCTTATACCGGACTAGCGGCGGGGTACGGGATACGCAGTATTTT. Its translation: CASSLYRTSGGVRDTQYF.

The chain uses TRBV5-1 and TRBJ2-7; 13 bases line up with TRBD2. CDR3 size: 18 residues. V gave up 0 bases and J gave up 0 bases; unmatched junction bases: 6. In germline, CDR1 is SGHRS, CDR2 YFSETQ. CDR3 protein: CASSLEPGLAGFSYEQYF. The CDR3 region has the DNA TGCGCCAGCAGCTTGGAACCGGGACTAGCGGGATTCTCCTACGAGCAGTACTTC.

This chain uses TRBV2 with TRBJ1-4; no reliable D call. The length of the CDR3 is 14 residues. V lost 8 bases, J lost 0 bases, and 10 bases lay in between. Germline-derived CDR1 and CDR2 are SNHLY and FYNNEI. CDR3 region: CASREGTTNEKLFF. For the CDR3, the DNA is TGTGCCAGCCGCGAGGGTACAACTAATGAAAAACTGTTTTTT.

This chain's CDR3 is CASSLVSGRGGTDTQYF. The CDR3 DNA follows: TGTGCCAGCAGCTTAGTTAGCGGGAGAGGTGGCACAGATACGCAGTATTTT. J is TRBJ2-3 and V is TRBV11-2; TRBD2 aligns across 9 bases. Germline lookup yields CDR1 SGHAT and CDR2 FQNNGV. This CDR3 spans 17 amino acids. After removal of 1 base from V and 1 base from J, the junction contained 6 bases not matched to a gene.

This clone appeared a single time. The V and J genes are TRBV29-1 and TRBJ2-5; maybe TRBD2 (6 bases). Per germline, CDR1 SQVTM and CDR2 ANQGSEA. The CDR3 runs 12 residues. V dropped 4 bases and J dropped 6 bases, with 12 bases sitting between them. CDR3 DNA: TGCAGCGTTGGGGAGGACTTGAAGACCCAGTACTTC. Protein: CSVGEDLKTQYF.

V and J are TRBV19 and TRBJ2-5, with D hard to call. Trimming pared 5 bases from V and 5 bases from J, leaving 12 bases between. This CDR3 comprises 13 residues. The germline gives CDR1 LNHDA, CDR2 SQIVND (reference sequence). The CDR3 region has the DNA TGTGCCAGTAGTCTTCAACCTCGGGAGACCCAGTACTTC. It translates to CASSLQPRETQYF.